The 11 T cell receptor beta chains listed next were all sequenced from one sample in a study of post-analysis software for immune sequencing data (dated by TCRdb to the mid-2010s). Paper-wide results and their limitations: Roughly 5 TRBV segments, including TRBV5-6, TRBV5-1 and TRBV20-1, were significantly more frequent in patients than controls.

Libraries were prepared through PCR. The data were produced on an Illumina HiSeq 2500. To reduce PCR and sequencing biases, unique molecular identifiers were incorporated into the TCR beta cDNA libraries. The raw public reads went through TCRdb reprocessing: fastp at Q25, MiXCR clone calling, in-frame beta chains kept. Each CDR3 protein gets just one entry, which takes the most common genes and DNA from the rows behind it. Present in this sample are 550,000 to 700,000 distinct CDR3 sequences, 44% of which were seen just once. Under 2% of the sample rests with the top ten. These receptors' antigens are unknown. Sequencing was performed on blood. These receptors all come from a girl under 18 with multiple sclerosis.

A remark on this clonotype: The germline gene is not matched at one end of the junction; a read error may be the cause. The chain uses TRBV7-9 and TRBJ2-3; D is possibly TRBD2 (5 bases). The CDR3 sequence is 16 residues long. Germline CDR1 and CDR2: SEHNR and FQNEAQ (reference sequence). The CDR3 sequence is CASAHLRTESADTQYF. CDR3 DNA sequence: TGCGCCAGCGCCCATTTACGGACTGAGAGTGCAGATACGCAGTATTTT.

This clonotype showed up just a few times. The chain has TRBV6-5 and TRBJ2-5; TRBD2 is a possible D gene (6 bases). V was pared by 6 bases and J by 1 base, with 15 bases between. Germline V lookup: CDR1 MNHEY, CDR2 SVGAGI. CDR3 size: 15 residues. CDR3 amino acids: CASSSSQRAQETQYF. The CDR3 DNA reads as TGTGCCAGCAGCTCCTCTCAGCGGGCCCAAGAGACCCAGTACTTC.

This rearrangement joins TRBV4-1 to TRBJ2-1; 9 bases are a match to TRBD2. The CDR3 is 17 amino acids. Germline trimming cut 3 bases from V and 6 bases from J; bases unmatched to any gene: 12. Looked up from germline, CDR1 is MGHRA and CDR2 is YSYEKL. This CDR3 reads CASSHRGETSGPNEQFF. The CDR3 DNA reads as TGCGCCAGCAGCCACCGGGGAGAGACTAGCGGCCCCAATGAGCAGTTCTTC.

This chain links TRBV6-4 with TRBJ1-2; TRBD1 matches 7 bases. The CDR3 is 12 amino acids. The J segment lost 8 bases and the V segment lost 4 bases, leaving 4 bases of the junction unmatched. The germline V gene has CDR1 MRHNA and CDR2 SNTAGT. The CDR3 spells CASSATGEGYTF. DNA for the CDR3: TGTGCCAGCAGTGCCACAGGGGAAGGCTACACCTTC.

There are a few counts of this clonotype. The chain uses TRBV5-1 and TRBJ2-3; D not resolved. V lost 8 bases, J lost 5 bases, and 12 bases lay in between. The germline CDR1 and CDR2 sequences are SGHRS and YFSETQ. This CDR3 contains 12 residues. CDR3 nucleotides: TGCGCCAGTCGCGCTGATAAAGATACGCAGTATTTT. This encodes CASRADKDTQYF.

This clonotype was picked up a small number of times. The CDR3 DNA reads as TGTGCCAGCAGCCAAGCTAAGCGGCGCTCCTACAATGAGCAGTTCTTC. Encoded protein: CASSQAKRRSYNEQFF. The chain has TRBV3-1 and TRBJ2-1, with D possibly matching TRBD2 (5 bases). The V and J ends lost 1 base and 0 bases respectively, with 10 bases between them. The CDR3 runs 16 residues. CDR1 is LGHDT, CDR2 YNNKEL, per germline (reference sequence).

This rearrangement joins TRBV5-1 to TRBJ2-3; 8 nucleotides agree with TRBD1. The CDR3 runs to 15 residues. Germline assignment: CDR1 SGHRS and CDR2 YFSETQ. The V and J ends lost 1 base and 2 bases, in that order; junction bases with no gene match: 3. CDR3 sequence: CASSLPTGATDTQYF. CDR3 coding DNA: TGCGCCAGCAGCTTGCCGACAGGGGCCACAGATACGCAGTATTTT. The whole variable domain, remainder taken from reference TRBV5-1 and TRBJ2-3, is KAGVTQTPRYLIKTRGQQVTLSCSPISGHRSVSWYQQTPGQGLQFLFEYFSETQRNKGNFPGRFSGRQFSNSRSEMNVSTLELGDSALYLCASSLPTGATDTQYFGPGTRLTVL.

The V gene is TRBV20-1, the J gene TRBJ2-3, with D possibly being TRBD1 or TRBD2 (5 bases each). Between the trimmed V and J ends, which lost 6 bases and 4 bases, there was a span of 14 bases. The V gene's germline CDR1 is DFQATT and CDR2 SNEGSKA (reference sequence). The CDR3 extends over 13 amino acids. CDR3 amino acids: CSAISGRPDTQYF. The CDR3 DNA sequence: TGCAGTGCCATCTCGGGGCGGCCAGATACGCAGTATTTT.

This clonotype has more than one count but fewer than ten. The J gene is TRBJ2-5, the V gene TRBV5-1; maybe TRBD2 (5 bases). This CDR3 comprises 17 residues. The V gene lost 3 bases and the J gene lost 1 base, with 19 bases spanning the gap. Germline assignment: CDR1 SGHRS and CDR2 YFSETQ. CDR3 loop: CASSSTIMAGSQETQYF. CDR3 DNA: TGCGCCAGCAGCTCGACCATTATGGCGGGCAGCCAAGAGACCCAGTACTTC.

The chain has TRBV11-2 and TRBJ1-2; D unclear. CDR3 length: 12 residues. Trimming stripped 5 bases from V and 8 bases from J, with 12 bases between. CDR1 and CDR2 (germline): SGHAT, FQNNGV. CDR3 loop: CASSAGFGGYTF. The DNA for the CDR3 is TGTGCCAGCAGCGCGGGCTTTGGGGGCTACACCTTC.

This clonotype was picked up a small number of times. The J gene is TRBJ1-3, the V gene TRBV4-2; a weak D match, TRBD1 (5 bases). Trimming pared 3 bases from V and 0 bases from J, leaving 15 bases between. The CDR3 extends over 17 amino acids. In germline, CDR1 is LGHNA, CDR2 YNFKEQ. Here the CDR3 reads CASSHAPIGGSGNTIYF. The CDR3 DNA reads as TGTGCCAGCAGCCACGCTCCCATTGGGGGCTCTGGAAACACCATATATTTT.